Each of the 8 T cell receptor beta chains below was sequenced from the same sample in a study of cytomegalovirus exposure and HLA in healthy donors. PCR was performed using 60 Vbeta and 13 Jbeta primers. Sequenced by immunoSEQ multiplex PCR; TCRdb stores in-frame clones only, minus some. The table has roughly 120,000 clones, roughly 83% seen once. The specimen was PBMCs. These TCRs come from a man in his thirties or forties in good health and CMV-seropositive.

The CDR3 loop reads CASSLTGTGAIGEKLFF. The CDR3 DNA reads TGTGCCAGCAGCTTAACCGGGACAGGGGCTATTGGTGAAAAACTGTTTTTT. The V gene is TRBV7-2, the J gene TRBJ1-4, with 10 nucleotides matching TRBD1. The CDR3 extends over 17 amino acids. Germline values: CDR1 SGHTA, CDR2 FQGNSA. The V and J ends lost 2 bases and 7 bases, in that order; junction bases with no gene match: 10.

The chain combines TRBV11-2 with TRBJ1-4, with D hard to call. The V gene lost 5 bases and the J gene lost 5 bases, with 24 bases spanning the gap. This CDR3 is built from 18 residues. The germline V gene encodes CDR1 SGHAT and CDR2 FQNNGV. The CDR3 loop reads CASSPLHQYGSLNEKLFF. The CDR3 coding sequence is TGTGCCAGCAGCCCCTTACATCAGTACGGGAGCCTCAATGAAAAACTGTTTTTT.

The V gene is TRBV5-8, the J gene TRBJ1-5, with 11 bases fitting TRBD1. Germline V CDR1 and CDR2: SGHTS, YDEGEE. The CDR3 extends over 15 amino acids. J was trimmed by 0 bases and V by 8 bases; bases with no gene match: 4. In nucleotides, the CDR3 is TGTGCCAGTGGGACAGGGGGTTATAGCAATCAGCCCCAGCATTTT. Translating gives CASGTGGYSNQPQHF.

CDR3 amino acids: CASSPIRGTGDGSYNEQFF. The CDR3 coding sequence is TGCGCCAGCAGCCCCATAAGAGGGACAGGGGACGGTTCCTACAATGAGCAGTTCTTC. The rearrangement joins TRBV4-1 to TRBJ2-1; 10 nucleotides line up with TRBD1. The ends lost 4 bases at V and 1 base at J; junction bases unmatched: 13. Germline assignment: CDR1 MGHRA and CDR2 YSYEKL. CDR3 length: 19 amino acids.

The rearrangement uses TRBV5-1 and TRBJ2-1; 9 bases line up with TRBD2. J gave up 7 bases and V 1 base, and 9 bases lay outside the gene matches. The CDR3 has 16 amino acids. In germline, CDR1 is SGHRS, CDR2 YFSETQ. This chain's CDR3 is CASSLIGGGARNEQFF. In nucleotides, the CDR3 is TGCGCCAGCAGCTTGATCGGCGGGGGGGCACGGAATGAGCAGTTCTTC. Variable domain in full (rest from reference TRBV5-1 and TRBJ2-1): KAGVTQTPRYLIKTRGQQVTLSCSPISGHRSVSWYQQTPGQGLQFLFEYFSETQRNKGNFPGRFSGRQFSNSRSEMNVSTLELGDSALYLCASSLIGGGARNEQFFGPGTRLTVL.

The chain has TRBV19 and TRBJ1-5, with a weak D call TRBD1 (5 bases). Germline assignment: CDR1 LNHDA and CDR2 SQIVND (reference sequence). Trimming cost V 3 bases and J 6 bases, with 9 bases left between them. The CDR3 runs 13 residues. The CDR3 region is CASSIRQGQPQHF. For the CDR3, the DNA is TGTGCCAGTAGTATTCGGCAGGGTCAGCCCCAGCATTTT.

V is TRBV5-5 and J is TRBJ1-4; maybe TRBD1 (5 bases). With 4 bases removed from V and 5 bases from J, the gap between germline ends came to 18 bases. CDR1 SGHKS and CDR2 YYEKEE come from the germline V gene (reference sequence). The CDR3 runs 16 residues. CDR3 DNA: TGTGCCAGCAGCCCCGAGCACGGGGGTCTAAATGAAAAACTGTTTTTT. Translated, it gives CASSPEHGGLNEKLFF. The full variable domain, completed using reference TRBV5-5 and TRBJ1-4, is DAGVTQSPTHLIKTRGQQVTLRCSPISGHKSVSWYQQVLGQGPQFIFQYYEKEERGRGNFPDRFSARQFPNYSSELNVNALLLGDSALYLCASSPEHGGLNEKLFFGSGTQLSVL.

The rearrangement joins TRBV25-1 to TRBJ1-2, with 10 bases that match TRBD1. The CDR3 has 14 amino acids. J gave up 6 bases and V 1 base, and 2 bases lay outside the gene matches. Germline CDR1 and CDR2: MGHDK and SYGVNS. CDR3 loop: CASSESGTGDGYTF. CDR3 DNA: TGTGCCAGCAGTGAATCCGGGACAGGGGATGGCTACACCTTC.